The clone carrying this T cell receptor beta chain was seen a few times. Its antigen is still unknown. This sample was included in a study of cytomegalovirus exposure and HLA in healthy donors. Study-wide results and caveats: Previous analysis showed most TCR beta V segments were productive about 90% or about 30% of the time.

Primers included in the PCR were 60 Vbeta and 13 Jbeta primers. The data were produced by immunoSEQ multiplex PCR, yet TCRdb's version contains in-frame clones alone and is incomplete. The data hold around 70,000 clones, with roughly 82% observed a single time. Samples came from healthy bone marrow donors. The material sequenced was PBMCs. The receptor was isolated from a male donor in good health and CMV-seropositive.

CDR3 nucleotides: TGCAGCGTAGGACAGGTTCACAATGAGCAGTTCTTC. This translates into CSVGQVHNEQFF. V is TRBV29-1 and J is TRBJ2-1; 7 bases are a match to TRBD1. The germline CDR1 and CDR2 sequences are SQVTM and ANQGSEA. V lost 6 bases and J lost 5; bases outside the gene matches: 4. CDR3 length: 12 residues.